This record concerns one T cell receptor beta chain sequence. The germline gene is not matched at one end of the junction; a read error may be the cause. This sample is part of a study of blood T cell repertoires in COVID-19. Overall study context: COVID-19 samples collected from the United States, Italy and Spain covered acute and convalescent phases. In each case, the material was cDNA or gDNA derived from T cells, B-cell-depleted T cells, or PBMCs.

Original processing notes: Researchers report that nucleated cell counts were estimated from reference gene primer amplification. TCRdb's copy holds only in-frame clones and misses some; the assay was immunoSEQ multiplex PCR. The V and J calls and clone size were taken over from that table, and D and trimming were inferred from the DNA. The table lists 50,000 or so clones, around 90% of them singletons. CDR3 length: 17 amino acids. The V call is TRBV23-1, the J call TRBJ2-4; D is possibly TRBD2 (5 bases). TRBV23-1 is recorded as an ORF, its role being uncertain. Material: peripheral blood. This TCR derives from an elderly man with acute or convalescent COVID-19. CDR3 sequence (DNA): TGCGCCAGCAGCCAATCGCCCCCAGGAGCGGCAAAAAACATTCAGTACTTC. It yields the protein CASSQSPPGAAKNIQYF.